This T cell receptor (beta chain) was sequenced in a study of identical twins. This CDR3 spans 13 amino acids. Trimming left V 0 bases short and J 7 bases short, with 7 bases between. The V gene's germline CDR1 is LNHNV and CDR2 YYDKDF (reference sequence). Each cDNA held unique molecular identifiers, and template switching gave it a universal primer site. Using its own MiXCR run on the 5' RACE reads, TCRdb lists one record per CDR3 protein. The sample shows hundreds of thousands of distinct CDR3 sequences, 12% of them seen only once. Many counts were recorded for this clonotype. These sequences were also reported in another study, on yellow fever vaccine responses in identical twins.

The clonotype was recovered from a young woman in good health. The chain joins TRBV15 to TRBJ2-4; D uncertain. Sample: PBMCs. The CDR3 bases are TGTGCCACCAGCAGAGAGGGGAAGAACATTCAGTACTTC. Protein product: CATSREGKNIQYF. Full variable domain (outside the CDR3, taken from reference TRBV15 and TRBJ2-4): DAMVIQNPRYQVTQFGKPVTLSCSQTLNHNVMYWYQQKSSQAPKLLFHYYDKDFNNEADTPDNFQSRRPNTSFCFLDIRSPGLGDTAMYLCATSREGKNIQYFGAGTRLSVL.